The rows below give T cell receptor beta chains drawn from one sample of a study of cytomegalovirus exposure and HLA in healthy donors. Using immunoSEQ multiplex PCR, the repertoire was profiled, and TCRdb retains in-frame clones only, with some absent. The data show some 65,000 clones, around 80% seen once. Sequencing used PBMCs. These receptors came from a girl aged 5 to 17 in good health and CMV-seropositive. Each CDR3 is given with its conserved first and last residue. The order of the fields is clone size, D gene, V gene, J gene, CDR3 protein, CDR3 DNA. D genes are given only for firm matches. The listing skips clone size in some rows; elsewhere it reads once, few, many or a size class.

size: -; D: TRBD1; V: TRBV10-3; J: TRBJ2-2; CDR3: CAIKGLGTGDTGELFF; DNA: TGTGCCATCAAGGGTTTGGGGACAGGAGACACCGGGGAGCTGTTTTTT
size: -; D: -; V: TRBV19; J: TRBJ2-7; CDR3: CASSNRDTLYEQYF; DNA: TGTGCCAGTAGTAACCGGGACACCCTCTACGAGCAGTACTTC
size: -; D: TRBD2; V: TRBV28; J: TRBJ2-7; CDR3: CASSFPRLAGGREQYF; DNA: TGTGCCAGCAGTTTCCCGAGACTAGCGGGAGGGCGCGAGCAGTACTTC
size: -; D: -; V: TRBV6-5; J: TRBJ2-3; CDR3: CASSYGARGTDTQYF; DNA: TGTGCCAGCAGTTACGGCGCCAGAGGGACAGATACGCAGTATTTT
size: -; D: TRBD1; V: TRBV2; J: TRBJ1-5; CDR3: CASDLGRGLQPQHF; DNA: TGTGCCAGCGACCTAGGCAGGGGGCTTCAGCCCCAGCATTTT
size: once; D: -; V: TRBV5-1; J: TRBJ2-5; CDR3: CASQQAETQYF; DNA: TGCGCCAGCCAACAGGCGGAGACCCAGTACTTC
size: -; D: TRBD1; V: TRBV19; J: TRBJ2-5; CDR3: CASSRDREETQYF; DNA: TGTGCCAGTAGCAGGGACAGGGAAGAGACCCAGTACTTC
size: -; D: -; V: TRBV6-5; J: TRBJ2-7; CDR3: CASGGYEQYF; DNA: TGTGCCAGCGGGGGGTACGAGCAGTACTTC
size: -; D: TRBD2; V: TRBV2; J: TRBJ2-7; CDR3: CASSGLAGRTGYEQYF; DNA: TGTGCCAGCAGTGGACTAGCGGGCCGAACCGGCTACGAGCAGTACTTC
size: once; D: -; V: TRBV5-1; J: TRBJ2-7; CDR3: CASSLAADGYEQYF; DNA: TGCGCCAGCAGCTTGGCCGCAGATGGCTACGAGCAGTACTTC
size: -; D: -; V: TRBV5-4; J: TRBJ1-4; CDR3: CASSTITGLDEKLFF; DNA: TGTGCCAGCAGCACCATTACAGGGTTGGATGAAAAACTGTTTTTT
size: -; D: TRBD1; V: TRBV5-1; J: TRBJ1-4; CDR3: CASSTLTGEDEKLFF; DNA: TGCGCCAGCAGCACTTTGACAGGGGAGGATGAAAAACTGTTTTTT
size: -; D: TRBD1; V: TRBV19; J: TRBJ1-2; CDR3: CARLQGALYGYTF; DNA: TGTGCCAGACTGCAGGGGGCACTTTATGGCTACACCTTC
size: -; D: TRBD2; V: TRBV7-2; J: TRBJ2-5; CDR3: CASSPWLAEETQYF; DNA: TGTGCCAGCAGCCCGTGGCTAGCGGAAGAGACCCAGTACTTC
size: -; D: -; V: TRBV2; J: TRBJ1-2; CDR3: CASSPTGTNYGYTF; DNA: TGTGCCAGCAGTCCGACGGGAACTAACTATGGCTACACCTTC